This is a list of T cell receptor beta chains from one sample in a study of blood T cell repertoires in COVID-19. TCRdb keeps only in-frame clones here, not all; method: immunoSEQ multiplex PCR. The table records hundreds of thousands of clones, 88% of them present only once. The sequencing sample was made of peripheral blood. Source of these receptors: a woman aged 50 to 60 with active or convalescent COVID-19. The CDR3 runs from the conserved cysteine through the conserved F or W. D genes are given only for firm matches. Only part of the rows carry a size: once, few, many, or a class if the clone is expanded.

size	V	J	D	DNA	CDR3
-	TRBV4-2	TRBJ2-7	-	TGTGCCAGCAGCCAAGAGACACGGACCTACGAGCAGTACTTC	CASSQETRTYEQYF
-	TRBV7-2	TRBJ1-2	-	TGTGCCAGCAGCTTAGAAGGGGCCATGGGCAACACCTTC	CASSLEGAMGNTF
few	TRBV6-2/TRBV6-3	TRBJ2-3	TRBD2	TGTGCCAGCAGCCGGCCCACTAGCGGGGGCCCCACAGATACGCAGTATTTT	CASSRPTSGGPTDTQYF
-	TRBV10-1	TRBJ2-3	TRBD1	TGCGCCAGCAGTGAGGCGAGGGACAGGGGAATAGATACGCAGTATTTT	CASSEARDRGIDTQYF
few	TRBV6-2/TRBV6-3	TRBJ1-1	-	TGTGCCAGCAGTTACTCCGGACAGAAAGCTTTCTTT	CASSYSGQKAFF
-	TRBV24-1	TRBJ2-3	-	TGTGCCACTTACTATAGCACAGATACGCAGTATTTT	CATYYSTDTQYF
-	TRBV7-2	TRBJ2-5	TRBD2	TGTGCCAGCAGCCGGACTAGCGGGTACCAAGAGACCCAGTACTTC	CASSRTSGYQETQYF
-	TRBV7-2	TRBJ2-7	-	TGTGCCAGCAGCTTAGGCCCTATACAGGGTTACGAGCAGTACTTC	CASSLGPIQGYEQYF
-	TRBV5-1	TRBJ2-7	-	TGCGCCAGCAGCTTGGTTCAGACCTACGAGCAGTACTTC	CASSLVQTYEQYF
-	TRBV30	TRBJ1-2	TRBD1	TGTGCCTGGAGTGGGGGGACAGGGGAAGGGTATGGCTACACCTTC	CAWSGGTGEGYGYTF
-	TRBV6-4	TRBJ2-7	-	TGTGCCAGCAGTGGGGTCGACAGAAACTACGAGCAGTACTTC	CASSGVDRNYEQYF
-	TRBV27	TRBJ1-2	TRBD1	TGTGCCAGCAGTCCCCGGACAGGGCTAGTGGGAAACTATGGCTACACCTTC	CASSPRTGLVGNYGYTF
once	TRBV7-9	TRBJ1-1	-	TGTGCCAGCAGCCTAGGGGCAGGGGCGGGCACTGAAGCTTTCTTT	CASSLGAGAGTEAFF
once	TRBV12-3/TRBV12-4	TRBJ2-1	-	TGTGCCAGCTCAGGGTCTAGGTATGAGCAGTTCTTC	CASSGSRYEQFF
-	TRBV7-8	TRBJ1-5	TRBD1	TGTGCCAGCAGCTCCGGGACAGGGTCTTATAGCAATCAGCCCCAGCATTTT	CASSSGTGSYSNQPQHF
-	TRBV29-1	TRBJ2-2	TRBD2	TGCAGCGTTGTGGGAGGGACTAGCGGGGAGCCCGGGGAGCTGTTTTTT	CSVVGGTSGEPGELFF
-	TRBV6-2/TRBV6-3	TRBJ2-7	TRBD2	TGTGCCAGCAGTTACTCGATACTAGCGGGAGGGCCCTCCTACGAGCAGTACTTC	CASSYSILAGGPSYEQYF
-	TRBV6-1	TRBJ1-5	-	TGTGCCAGCAGTGACCACAAACCAAATCAGCCCCAGCATTTT	CASSDHKPNQPQHF
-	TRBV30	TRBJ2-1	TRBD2	TGTGCCTGGAGTGTTTATCGGACTAGCGGGAGCCTAAATGAGCAGTTCTTC	CAWSVYRTSGSLNEQFF
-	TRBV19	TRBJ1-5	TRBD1	TGTGCCAGTAGTATAGGCTGGCGGACAGGGAGAGATCAGCCCCAGCATTTT	CASSIGWRTGRDQPQHF
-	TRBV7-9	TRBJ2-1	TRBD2	TGTGCCAGCCAGGGACTAGCGGGGGGCCGATGGAGCTCCTACAATGAGCAGTTCTTC	CASQGLAGGRWSSYNEQFF
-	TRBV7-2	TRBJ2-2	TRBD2	TGTGCCAGCAAAAGGGACCCGGGACTAGTTACCGGGGAGCTGTTTTTT	CASKRDPGLVTGELFF
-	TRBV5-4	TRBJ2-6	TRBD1	TGTGCCAGCAGACGGGACAGGGACCCTGGGGCCAACGTCCTGACTTTC	CASRRDRDPGANVLTF
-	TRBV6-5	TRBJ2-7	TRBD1	TGTGCCAGCAGCCGGGACAGGGTGACCTACGAGCAGTACTTC	CASSRDRVTYEQYF
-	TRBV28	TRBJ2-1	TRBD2	TGTGCCAGCATTTTGACTAGCGGTTACAATGAGCAGTTCTTC	CASILTSGYNEQFF
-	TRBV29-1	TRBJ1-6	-	TGCAGCGTTGAAGTTACAGGGAAAGGTTCACCCCTCCACTTT	CSVEVTGKGSPLHF
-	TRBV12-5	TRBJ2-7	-	TGTGCTAGTGGGCCCTTTGACACCTCCTACGAGCAGTACTTC	CASGPFDTSYEQYF
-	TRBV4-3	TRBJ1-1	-	TGCGCCAGCAGCCAACGCGTGCAGGCGGGGGACGCTTTCTTT	CASSQRVQAGDAFF